This is a list of T cell receptor beta chains from one sample in a study of T-cell memory formation after mild COVID-19. A single record per CDR3 protein comes from TCRdb applying MiXCR to the 5' RACE reads. This sample has around 310,000 distinct CDR3 sequences, with 15% to 20% found just once. Sequencing was carried out using PBMCs or a T cell subset sorted from them (not recorded which). Source of these receptors: a man between 18 and 35 years old who had mild COVID-19 (a few samples of this study predate the infection). Cell type and time point are not known. Both conserved end residues are part of each CDR3. Fields, in order: clone size, V gene, J gene, D gene, CDR3 DNA, CDR3 protein. D genes are given only for firm matches. Size is omitted from some rows. Given values are once, few, many or a class for expanded clones.

abundance: few; v_gene: TRBV15; j_gene: TRBJ2-7; d_gene: TRBD2; CDR3nt: TGTGCCACCAGCCCCACCGGCCAGCGGGGAGGGTACGAGCAGTACTTC; CDR3aa: CATSPTGQRGGYEQYF
abundance: few; v_gene: TRBV10-3; j_gene: TRBJ1-2; d_gene: .; CDR3nt: TGTGCCATCAGGGCCTCGACACCGAACTATGGCTACACCTTC; CDR3aa: CAIRASTPNYGYTF
abundance: few; v_gene: TRBV12-3/TRBV12-4; j_gene: TRBJ2-5; d_gene: TRBD2; CDR3nt: TGTGCCAGCAGTGGACTAGCGGGGGGCTTGTTCGGAGAGACCCAGTACTTC; CDR3aa: CASSGLAGGLFGETQYF
abundance: many; v_gene: TRBV7-2; j_gene: TRBJ2-1; d_gene: TRBD2; CDR3nt: TGTGCCAGCAGCTTTGGACTAGCGGGATACAATGAGCAGTTCTTC; CDR3aa: CASSFGLAGYNEQFF
abundance: .; v_gene: TRBV5-1; j_gene: TRBJ1-3; d_gene: .; CDR3nt: TGCGCCAGCAGCGATGCGTCTCTCGGAAACACCATATATTTT; CDR3aa: CASSDASLGNTIYF
abundance: few; v_gene: TRBV12-3/TRBV12-4; j_gene: TRBJ2-3; d_gene: .; CDR3nt: TGTGCCAGCGGCGGCTTTGGGCGCAGGGATACGCAGTATTTT; CDR3aa: CASGGFGRRDTQYF
abundance: .; v_gene: TRBV2; j_gene: TRBJ1-6; d_gene: .; CDR3nt: TGTGCCAGCAGTGATCAGAGATTCTCCTATAATTCACCCCTCCACTTT; CDR3aa: CASSDQRFSYNSPLHF
abundance: .; v_gene: TRBV20-1; j_gene: TRBJ2-5; d_gene: .; CDR3nt: TGCAGTGCTAACCCCCGCACTAGTAGGGACGAAGAGACCCAGTACTTC; CDR3aa: CSANPRTSRDEETQYF
abundance: few; v_gene: TRBV29-1; j_gene: TRBJ2-5; d_gene: .; CDR3nt: TGCAGCGGGGGGGCAGACCCAGAGACCCAGTACTTC; CDR3aa: CSGGADPETQYF
abundance: few; v_gene: TRBV5-5; j_gene: TRBJ1-1; d_gene: .; CDR3nt: TGTGCCAGCAGCACACGAGGAGGCAGGGAAGCTTTCTTT; CDR3aa: CASSTRGGREAFF
abundance: .; v_gene: TRBV19; j_gene: TRBJ2-7; d_gene: TRBD2; CDR3nt: TGTGCCGGAACTAGCGGTCCCACCTACGAGCAGTACTTC; CDR3aa: CAGTSGPTYEQYF
abundance: .; v_gene: TRBV9; j_gene: TRBJ1-6; d_gene: TRBD1; CDR3nt: TGTGCCAGCAGCGAACGGGACAGGCTTAATTCACCCCTCCACTTT; CDR3aa: CASSERDRLNSPLHF
abundance: many; v_gene: TRBV29-1; j_gene: TRBJ1-5; d_gene: .; CDR3nt: TGCAGCGTTGTACAGGGCCTCAATCAGCCCCAGCATTTT; CDR3aa: CSVVQGLNQPQHF
abundance: many; v_gene: TRBV20-1; j_gene: TRBJ1-2; d_gene: .; CDR3nt: TGCAGTGCAGGAGGACCGCGCTATGGCTACACCTTC; CDR3aa: CSAGGPRYGYTF
abundance: .; v_gene: TRBV4-1; j_gene: TRBJ1-4; d_gene: .; CDR3nt: TGCGCCAGCAGCCAAAATGACGTGGGGTATGAAAAACTGTTTTTT; CDR3aa: CASSQNDVGYEKLFF
abundance: few; v_gene: TRBV7-9; j_gene: TRBJ2-5; d_gene: .; CDR3nt: TGTGCCAGCAGCCACTCCGAGCGGACCCAGTACTTC; CDR3aa: CASSHSERTQYF
abundance: .; v_gene: TRBV29-1; j_gene: TRBJ1-1; d_gene: .; CDR3nt: TGCAGCGTTACAGGTCCGAACACTGAAGCTTTCTTT; CDR3aa: CSVTGPNTEAFF
abundance: .; v_gene: TRBV15; j_gene: TRBJ2-5; d_gene: TRBD1; CDR3nt: TGTGCCACCAGCAGAGATCCACAGGGGGCACAAGAGACCCAGTACTTC; CDR3aa: CATSRDPQGAQETQYF
abundance: many; v_gene: TRBV5-1; j_gene: TRBJ2-7; d_gene: .; CDR3nt: TGCGCCAGCAGCTTGGACTACGAGCAGTACTTC; CDR3aa: CASSLDYEQYF
abundance: few; v_gene: TRBV4-3; j_gene: TRBJ2-2; d_gene: .; CDR3nt: TGCGCCAGCAGCCAAGATCCTGAGGGCTCGAACACCGGGGAGCTGTTTTTT; CDR3aa: CASSQDPEGSNTGELFF
abundance: .; v_gene: TRBV9; j_gene: TRBJ1-1; d_gene: .; CDR3nt: TGTGCCAGCAACGGTCGAGAGGTTATGAACACTGAAGCTTTCTTT; CDR3aa: CASNGREVMNTEAFF
abundance: .; v_gene: TRBV4-2; j_gene: TRBJ1-5; d_gene: .; CDR3nt: TGTGCCAGCAGCCAAGATCTGTCGGATAGCAATCAGCCCCAGCATTTT; CDR3aa: CASSQDLSDSNQPQHF
abundance: few; v_gene: TRBV18; j_gene: TRBJ1-2; d_gene: .; CDR3nt: TGTGCCAGCTCTCCAACGGAGGCTCGCTATGGCTACACCTTC; CDR3aa: CASSPTEARYGYTF
abundance: .; v_gene: TRBV4-3; j_gene: TRBJ2-6; d_gene: .; CDR3nt: TGCGCCAGCAGCCAAGGGCCCTTGGGGGCCAACGTCCTGACTTTC; CDR3aa: CASSQGPLGANVLTF
abundance: few; v_gene: TRBV7-2; j_gene: TRBJ2-7; d_gene: TRBD1; CDR3nt: TGTGCCAGCAGCCGGGACAGGTTCTCCTACGAGCAGTACTTC; CDR3aa: CASSRDRFSYEQYF
abundance: few; v_gene: TRBV24-1; j_gene: TRBJ2-6; d_gene: TRBD1; CDR3nt: TGTGCCACCCCCAGGGGGCTGACTGGGGCCAACGTCCTGACTTTC; CDR3aa: CATPRGLTGANVLTF
abundance: .; v_gene: TRBV5-1; j_gene: TRBJ2-3; d_gene: .; CDR3nt: TGCGCCAGCAGCCAGATGGATGGAGATACGCAGTATTTT; CDR3aa: CASSQMDGDTQYF
abundance: .; v_gene: TRBV5-1; j_gene: TRBJ2-5; d_gene: .; CDR3nt: TGCGCCAGCAGCTTCGGGGTTCTGGAGACCCAGTACTTC; CDR3aa: CASSFGVLETQYF
abundance: .; v_gene: TRBV4-3; j_gene: TRBJ1-1; d_gene: TRBD1; CDR3nt: TGCGCCAGCGGTTATACAGGGGGCAACACTGAAGCTTTCTTT; CDR3aa: CASGYTGGNTEAFF
abundance: few; v_gene: TRBV5-6; j_gene: TRBJ2-3; d_gene: .; CDR3nt: TGTGCCAGCAGCTTACCTAGAGGGGGAGGCACGCAGTATTTT; CDR3aa: CASSLPRGGGTQYF
abundance: few; v_gene: TRBV20-1; j_gene: TRBJ1-1; d_gene: .; CDR3nt: TGCAGTGCTAGAGACGAACATCAGAGGAACACTGAAGCTTTCTTT; CDR3aa: CSARDEHQRNTEAFF
abundance: .; v_gene: TRBV7-2; j_gene: TRBJ2-1; d_gene: .; CDR3nt: TGTGCCAGCAGCCCACTACTCGGGGATGAGCAGTTCTTC; CDR3aa: CASSPLLGDEQFF
abundance: few; v_gene: TRBV5-1; j_gene: TRBJ2-7; d_gene: .; CDR3nt: TGCGCCAGCAGCTTGTCAGGGGACGAGCAGTACTTC; CDR3aa: CASSLSGDEQYF
abundance: many; v_gene: TRBV7-2; j_gene: TRBJ2-7; d_gene: .; CDR3nt: TGTGCCAGCAGCTTGGCCCGGGGGGCCCCCTACGAGCAGTACTTC; CDR3aa: CASSLARGAPYEQYF
abundance: few; v_gene: TRBV4-1; j_gene: TRBJ2-3; d_gene: .; CDR3nt: TGCGCCAGCAGCCACTCTGGACGCACAGATACGCAGTATTTT; CDR3aa: CASSHSGRTDTQYF
abundance: .; v_gene: TRBV15; j_gene: TRBJ2-1; d_gene: TRBD1; CDR3nt: TGTGCCACCAGCAGAGATCAGGGGGCCGGGCAGTTCTTC; CDR3aa: CATSRDQGAGQFF
abundance: few; v_gene: TRBV5-1; j_gene: TRBJ1-1; d_gene: .; CDR3nt: TGCGCCAGCAGCTTGAGGCCAGGGGACCCGAACACTGAAGCTTTCTTT; CDR3aa: CASSLRPGDPNTEAFF